This TCR beta chain was captured by sequencing in a study of blood T cell repertoires in COVID-19. Profiled with immunoSEQ multiplex PCR; TCRdb holds only in-frame clones, not every one. The sample records fewer than 250,000 clones, over 90% being singletons. Patients at the Seattle site were enrolled during active infection and followed longitudinally. Germline CDR1 reads SGHRS; CDR2 reads YFSETQ. This CDR3 comprises 17 residues. J was trimmed by 0 bases and V by 4 bases; bases with no gene match: 10. V and J are TRBV5-1 and TRBJ1-3, with 7 bases fitting TRBD1. The clonotype originates from a young man with COVID-19, enrolled during active disease. The specimen was peripheral blood. CDR3 loop: CASSSTGTDLSGNTIYF. Written as DNA, the CDR3 is TGCGCCAGCAGCAGCACCGGGACAGACCTCTCTGGAAACACCATATATTTT. Together with reference TRBV5-1 and TRBJ1-3, the CDR3 gives the full variable domain: KAGVTQTPRYLIKTRGQQVTLSCSPISGHRSVSWYQQTPGQGLQFLFEYFSETQRNKGNFPGRFSGRQFSNSRSEMNVSTLELGDSALYLCASSSTGTDLSGNTIYFGEGSWLTVV.